This entry is about one T cell receptor (beta chain). The data stem from a study of blood T cell repertoires in COVID-19. The wider study: The samples span acute and convalescent COVID-19 from the United States, Italy and Spain.

There are 15 residues in the CDR3. Per germline, CDR1 DFQATT and CDR2 SNEGSKA (reference sequence). With 3 bases removed from V and 2 bases from J, the gap between germline ends came to 14 bases. The table came from immunoSEQ multiplex PCR; TCRdb's copy has only in-frame clones and leaves some out. The table has about 82,000 clones, around 80% seen once. The chain uses TRBV20-1 and TRBJ1-5, with TRBD1 as a possible D gene (6 bases). The sample was peripheral blood. The TCR sequence derives from a woman in her forties with active or convalescent COVID-19. The CDR3 reads CSASQEQGRNQPQHF. The CDR3 region has the DNA TGCAGTGCTAGTCAGGAACAGGGCCGCAATCAGCCCCAGCATTTT.